Sequencing of this T cell receptor (beta chain) was carried out in a study of cytomegalovirus exposure and HLA in healthy donors. The V and J ends lost 4 bases and 0 bases respectively, with 13 bases between them. Germline V lookup: CDR1 MDHEN, CDR2 SYDVKM. The length of the CDR3 is 16 residues. The study's findings and limits: Accurate prediction of HLA-A and HLA-B alleles (for most subjects) was reportedly achieved from TCR beta sequences. Donor immune exposure was known only as CMV serostatus. Later analysis associated a missense DCLRE1C variant with TCR beta V- and J-gene trimming.

PCR used 60 Vbeta primers and 13 Jbeta primers. This table comes from immunoSEQ multiplex PCR, and its TCRdb copy is limited to in-frame clones, with some not included. The profile covers tens of thousands of clones, with about 80% appearing a single time and approximately 6.3% taken by the ten largest. Details on this clone: The antigen remains undetermined.

The material sequenced was PBMCs. The chain joins TRBV28 to TRBJ2-1; maybe TRBD1 (6 bases). The source of this sequence is a man aged 50-59 years in good health and CMV-seronegative. The CDR3, as DNA: TGTGCCAGCAGTTCTGGGACACCGAGCTCCTACAATGAGCAGTTCTTC. Protein: CASSSGTPSSYNEQFF.